The subject of this entry is one T cell receptor beta chain. Its antigen remains unidentified. The data belong to a study of OX40 agonist ivuxolimab in advanced cancers. Study-level background: As their treatment, patients were administered ivuxolimab, an agonistic anti-OX40 (CD134) antibody. The study gave patients intravenous ivuxolimab at 0.01 to 10 mg/kg every 2 weeks. Whole-study findings and limits: The authors did not determine the antigen specificity of the expanded peripheral T cells.

Profiled with immunoSEQ multiplex PCR; TCRdb holds only in-frame clones, not every one. The data show tens of thousands of clones, around 88% seen once. Trimming cost V 2 bases and J 4 bases, with 15 bases left between them. CDR3 length: 14 amino acids. In germline, CDR1 is GTSNPN, CDR2 SVGIG (reference sequence). The J gene is TRBJ2-7, the V gene TRBV30; D is possibly TRBD2 (6 bases). The sequencing used CD4+ or CD8+ T cells sorted from blood, collected in a trial of the OX40 agonist ivuxolimab. The sequence derives from an adult with an advanced solid tumor such as melanoma, head and neck, liver or kidney cancer. The CDR3 here is CAWSPGGGGYEQYF. DNA of the CDR3: TGTGCCTGGAGTCCCGGGGGTGGTGGGTACGAGCAGTACTTC.